This T cell receptor beta chain was found in a study of liver allograft versus peripheral blood T cells. Overall study context: Repertoires of T cell receptors in transplanted livers were compared with recipients' peripheral blood repertoires. Whole-study results and caveats: Reported data describe T cell receptor repertoires within liver allografts as differing from those in peripheral blood.

V was cut by 5 bases and J by 11 bases, with 16 bases left in between. There are 13 residues in the CDR3. Germline V gene data show CDR1 as DFQATT and CDR2 as SNEGSKA (reference sequence). In TCRdb, the reads were re-called with MiXCR into one record per CDR3 protein. Of around 6,000 distinct CDR3 sequences detected, roughly 17% appear once; the ten largest clones hold approximately 2.7%. About this clonotype itself: Antigen specificity is unknown.

This chain uses TRBV20-1 with TRBJ2-6; D is unclear. The sequence was obtained from a human patient who had a liver transplant. A share of the T cells may be of graft donor origin. CDR3 coding DNA: TGCAGTGCTGGGTCGTTTGCTGCCGACGTCCTGACTTTC. The encoded protein is CSAGSFAADVLTF.